This T cell receptor (beta chain) was sequenced for a study of blood T cell repertoires in COVID-19. The repertoire was sequenced with immunoSEQ multiplex PCR; TCRdb's copy has only in-frame clones and lacks some. Of around 140,000 clones in the sample, roughly 84% were seen once. The sequence derives from a man aged 30 to 45 with COVID-19, enrolled during active disease. The source material was peripheral blood.

CDR3: CASRLTGVNTEAFF. DNA of the CDR3: TGTGCCAGCAGACTGACAGGGGTGAACACTGAAGCTTTCTTT. V gene TRBV28 combines with J gene TRBJ1-1; 8 bases agree with TRBD1. Germline loops: CDR1 MDHEN, CDR2 SYDVKM. This CDR3 is 14 amino acids long. J lost 0 bases, V lost 6 bases, and 3 bases had no gene match.